This passage covers 18 T cell receptor beta chains from one sample sequenced in a study of human T cells and chemical hapten exposure. TCRdb called the RACE reads again in MiXCR, with one record for every CDR3 protein. The sample has 120,000 to 150,000 distinct CDR3 sequences; about 11% are singletons. Regarding time point: patch test 2, 6 weeks after DPC sensitization. Treatment described: therapeutic diphenylcyclopropenone sensitization with weekly scalp DPC. Here the sequenced sample was whole blood, taken in connection with sensitization to the hapten diphenylcyclopropenone (DPC). The receptors shown here come from a woman between 45 and 60 years old with alopecia areata. Some clones in this sample may be carry-over from other donors' samples.

This clonotype has a count of ten or more. The gene calls are TRBV6-1 and TRBJ1-2; 9 bases fit TRBD1. V lost 0 bases to trimming and J lost 5 bases; unmatched junction nucleotides: 4. The CDR3 consists of 15 residues. Looked up from germline, CDR1 is MNHNS and CDR2 is SASEGT. The CDR3 coding sequence is TGTGCCAGCAGTGAAGCCCCCGGGACAGGGTATGGCTACACCTTC. Its protein product is CASSEAPGTGYGYTF.

This clonotype was detected only a few times. This chain uses TRBV30 with TRBJ1-5; possible D gene TRBD1, 6 bases. The CDR3 totals 15 residues. Per the germline V gene, CDR1 is GTSNPN and CDR2 is SVGIG (reference sequence). V lost 3 bases and J 9 bases, leaving 21 bases between the germline ends. The DNA of the CDR3 is TGTGCCTGGAGCGACAGGACCGCCGGATTCCCGCCCCAGCATTTT. This sequence encodes CAWSDRTAGFPPQHF.

The V gene is TRBV27, the J gene TRBJ1-4, with D possibly being TRBD1 (5 bases). V lost 7 bases, J lost 4 bases, and 10 bases lay in between. This CDR3 region has 13 residues. The V gene's germline CDR1 is MNHEY and CDR2 SMNVEV (reference sequence). CDR3 sequence (DNA): TGTGCCAGCAAGGGACGGATTAATGAAAAACTGTTTTTT. Its translation is CASKGRINEKLFF.

The sample holds many counts of this clonotype. The chain uses TRBV7-9 and TRBJ2-7; D possibly corresponds to TRBD2 (5 bases). There are 13 residues in the CDR3. Trimming shortened V by 5 bases and J by 7 bases, and 15 bases separated the two germline ends. CDR1 is SEHNR and CDR2 is FQNEAQ in the germline V gene (reference sequence). CDR3 bases: TGTGCCAGCAGCCCGGGATCGCCCGGTGAGCAGTACTTC. Residues: CASSPGSPGEQYF. Full variable domain (remainder filled in from reference TRBV7-9 and TRBJ2-7): DTGVSQNPRHKITKRGQNVTFRCDPISEHNRLYWYRQTLGQGPEFLTYFQNEAQLEKSRLLSDRFSAERPKGSFSTLEIQRTEQGDSAMYLCASSPGSPGEQYFGPGTRLTVT.

The chain couples TRBV6-1 to TRBJ1-5, with D maybe TRBD1 (6 bases). The CDR3 contains 14 residues. Germline CDR1 and CDR2: MNHNS and SASEGT. The V gene lost 6 bases and the J gene lost 4 bases, with 13 bases spanning the gap. CDR3 sequence: CASREGGRNQPQHF. Written as DNA, the CDR3 is TGTGCCAGCAGGGAGGGGGGGCGAAATCAGCCCCAGCATTTT.

This chain links TRBV6-5 with TRBJ2-3; TRBD1 or TRBD2 may be the D gene (5 bases each). Trimming removed 0 bases from V and 5 bases from J, with 18 bases in between. The CDR3 is 17 amino acids. Germline V CDR1 and CDR2: MNHEY, SVGAGI. CDR3: CASSYSRGELARDTQYF. As DNA, the CDR3 is TGTGCCAGCAGTTACTCGAGGGGCGAACTGGCACGAGATACGCAGTATTTT.

This clonotype was observed a handful of times. V usage is TRBV7-8 and J usage is TRBJ1-1; perhaps TRBD1 as D (6 bases). Looked up from germline, CDR1 is SGHVS and CDR2 is FQNEAQ. V was trimmed by 2 bases and J by 5 bases, leaving 12 bases between them. The CDR3 covers 14 residues. CDR3 bases: TGTGCCAGCAGCTTAATACAGGGCGCAACTGAAGCTTTCTTT. It encodes CASSLIQGATEAFF.

This clonotype occurred a few times. V and J are TRBV12-3 or TRBV12-4 and TRBJ1-5; D remains unclear. This CDR3 has 15 amino acids. Between the trimmed V and J ends, which lost 4 bases and 7 bases, there was a span of 17 bases. This chain's CDR3 is CASSWLGQTNQPQHF. DNA for the CDR3: TGTGCCAGCAGTTGGTTAGGGCAGACCAACCAGCCCCAGCATTTT.

This clonotype was picked up many times. The chain uses TRBV5-1 and TRBJ2-4; D may match TRBD1 or TRBD2 (5 bases each). CDR1 is SGHRS, CDR2 YFSETQ, per germline. Trimming stripped 4 bases from V and 8 bases from J, with 16 bases between. The CDR3 sequence is 14 residues long. The CDR3 bases are TGCGCCAGCAGCCTGGGGCCACCGGAGGACATTCAGTACTTC. Encoded protein: CASSLGPPEDIQYF.

The chain is built from TRBV28 and TRBJ2-5; 10 nucleotides align to TRBD1. The germline CDR1 and CDR2 sequences are MDHEN and SYDVKM. After removal of 5 bases from V and 1 base from J, the junction contained 7 bases not matched to a gene. The CDR3 runs 16 residues. The CDR3 is CASSVPGQGFQETQYF. CDR3 coding DNA: TGTGCCAGCAGTGTACCGGGACAGGGGTTCCAAGAGACCCAGTACTTC.

The table lists this clonotype with a few counts. The V gene is TRBV15, the J gene TRBJ2-7; 10 bases are a match to TRBD1. The V and J ends lost 1 base and 7 bases, in that order; junction bases with no gene match: 13. Germline values: CDR1 LNHNV, CDR2 YYDKDF (reference sequence). The CDR3 sequence is 17 residues long. CDR3 sequence reads: CATSRGQGALTYREQYF. CDR3 DNA: TGTGCCACCAGCAGAGGACAGGGGGCACTTACCTACAGGGAGCAGTACTTC.

The chain joins TRBV7-2 to TRBJ2-2; 10 bases match TRBD2. Unmatched junction bases numbered 8, after V lost 6 bases and J lost 7 bases. The CDR3 extends over 15 amino acids. Looked up from germline, CDR1 is SGHTA and CDR2 is FQGNSA. The CDR3 spells CASSFLAGVVGELFF. The CDR3, as DNA: TGTGCCAGCAGTTTTCTAGCGGGAGTGGTCGGGGAGCTGTTTTTT.

This clonotype was seen many times. The chain couples TRBV20-1 to TRBJ2-3; the D gene is possibly TRBD2 (6 bases). In germline, CDR1 is DFQATT, CDR2 SNEGSKA (reference sequence). The V end lost 3 bases, the J end lost 0 bases, and 13 bases lay between the germline ends. There are 15 residues in the CDR3. CDR3 residues: CSASSAGDSTDTQYF. The CDR3 DNA is TGCAGTGCTAGTTCAGCGGGTGATAGCACAGATACGCAGTATTTT.

Only a few counts were recorded for this clonotype. The CDR3 DNA sequence: TGTGCCAGCTCACCACGAACAGGGAAGGATACGCAGTATTTT. Translating it yields CASSPRTGKDTQYF. This sequence joins TRBV18 and TRBJ2-3, with D possibly TRBD1 on 6 matching bases. CDR1 is KGHSH and CDR2 is LQKENI in the germline V gene. V lost 1 base, J lost 6 bases, and 11 bases lay in between. The CDR3 is 14 residues long.

This clonotype was counted at least ten times. J is TRBJ2-2 and V is TRBV28; TRBD1 might be the D (6 bases). The CDR3 contains 13 residues. Germline CDR1 reads MDHEN; CDR2 reads SYDVKM. V was pared by 3 bases and J by 6 bases, with 8 bases between. In DNA, the CDR3 is TGTGCCAGCAGTTTGGACAGCTCCGGGGAGCTGTTTTTT. Protein: CASSLDSSGELFF.

There are a few counts of this clonotype. The chain uses TRBV12-3 or TRBV12-4 and TRBJ2-3; 10 bases line up with TRBD2. This CDR3 region has 15 residues. J lost 2 bases, V lost 2 bases, and 1 base had no gene match. The CDR3 sequence: CASSLLAGDTDTQYF. For the CDR3, the DNA is TGTGCCAGCAGTTTACTAGCGGGAGACACAGATACGCAGTATTTT.

This clonotype has a handful of counts. CDR3 DNA: TGTGCCATCAGTGAGCCCCGACAGCGCTATACGCAGTATTTT. Amino acid sequence: CAISEPRQRYTQYF. The rearrangement uses TRBV10-3 and TRBJ2-3, with D perhaps TRBD1 (5 bases). V was shortened by 2 bases and J by 7 bases, with 13 bases between the two germline ends. The CDR3 extends over 14 amino acids. Germline CDR1 ENHRY, CDR2 SYGVKD.

At least ten counts were recorded for this clonotype. The chain carries TRBV6-1 and TRBJ2-1; possibly TRBD2 for D (6 bases). The CDR3 runs 13 residues. The germline gives CDR1 MNHNS, CDR2 SASEGT. V was trimmed by 8 bases and J by 4 bases, leaving 12 bases between them. The CDR3 loop reads CASPREQYNEQFF. CDR3 DNA: TGTGCCAGCCCACGGGAGCAATACAATGAGCAGTTCTTC.